Below, 6 T cell receptor beta chains from the same sample are listed, as sequenced in a study of shared clonotypes between healthy human individuals (dated by TCRdb to about 2020). Library preparation used the immunoSEQ multiplex PCR assay. This immuneACCESS table, as held by TCRdb, lists in-frame sequences with V and J called but not all clones. Of the missing ones, under half trace to an unresolved V gene in checked studies; the others have no known cause. The sample yields around 1.6 million clones; 98% were counted once. The top ten hold around 0.47% of the sample. The sample taken for sequencing was naive CD4+ T cells sorted from blood. The sample's cell subset or site label, decoded: CD45RA+ positively selected. The receptors were sampled from a man aged 25 to 45 in good health.

CDR3 DNA sequence: TGTGCCAGCGGCCTAGGGGGCGGCGGTAATGAAAAACTGTTTTTT. Its translation: CASGLGGGGNEKLFF. The chain employs TRBV28 and TRBJ1-4, with TRBD1 matching 7 bases. The CDR3 covers 15 residues. Trimming removed 8 bases from V and 4 bases from J; junction bases left unmatched: 10. Germline values: CDR1 MDHEN, CDR2 SYDVKM.

V and J are TRBV5-4 and TRBJ2-7; 7 nucleotides agree with TRBD1. V lost 4 bases and J lost 2; bases outside the gene matches: 6. In germline, CDR1 is SGHNT, CDR2 YYREEE (reference sequence). The CDR3 extends over 14 amino acids. CDR3 DNA sequence: TGTGCCAGCAGCCCCCGGGACAGTGCCTACGAGCAGTACTTC. Its protein product is CASSPRDSAYEQYF.

The V call is TRBV2, the J call TRBJ1-2; D ambiguous. Trimming removed 7 bases from V and 2 bases from J, with 5 bases in between. The length of the CDR3 is 11 residues. Germline CDR1 SNHLY, CDR2 FYNNEI. CDR3 nucleotides: TGTGCCAGCACTCGGAACTATGGCTACACCTTC. This encodes CASTRNYGYTF.

The chain carries TRBV5-1 and TRBJ2-7, with 11 bases fitting TRBD1. The CDR3 consists of 14 residues. After removal of 4 bases from V and 7 bases from J, the junction contained 7 bases not matched to a gene. Germline values: CDR1 SGHRS, CDR2 YFSETQ. The CDR3 is CASSGGQGAREQYF. The CDR3 nucleotides are TGCGCCAGCAGCGGCGGACAGGGGGCTAGGGAGCAGTACTTC. The entire variable domain, with the rest obtained from reference TRBV5-1 and TRBJ2-7, is as follows: KAGVTQTPRYLIKTRGQQVTLSCSPISGHRSVSWYQQTPGQGLQFLFEYFSETQRNKGNFPGRFSGRQFSNSRSEMNVSTLELGDSALYLCASSGGQGAREQYFGPGTRLTVT.

The V and J genes are TRBV11-1 and TRBJ2-3; 9 bases agree with TRBD1. This CDR3 region has 15 residues. J lost 6 bases, V lost 2 bases, and 6 bases had no gene match. Germline V gives CDR1 SGHAT, CDR2 FQDESV (reference sequence). The CDR3 sequence: CASSLRRQGEDTQYF. DNA of the CDR3: TGTGCCAGCAGCTTACGCCGACAGGGGGAGGATACGCAGTATTTT.

Concerning this clone: Other nucleotide sequences in the sample specify the same CDR3. The genes are TRBV7-9 and TRBJ1-1; D unclear. There are 13 residues in the CDR3. The germline gives CDR1 SEHNR, CDR2 FQNEAQ (reference sequence). V was pared by 2 bases and J by 4 bases, with 8 bases between. CDR3 sequence reads: CASSLWGGTEAFF. The CDR3 bases are TGTGCCAGCAGCTTATGGGGAGGCACTGAAGCTTTCTTT.